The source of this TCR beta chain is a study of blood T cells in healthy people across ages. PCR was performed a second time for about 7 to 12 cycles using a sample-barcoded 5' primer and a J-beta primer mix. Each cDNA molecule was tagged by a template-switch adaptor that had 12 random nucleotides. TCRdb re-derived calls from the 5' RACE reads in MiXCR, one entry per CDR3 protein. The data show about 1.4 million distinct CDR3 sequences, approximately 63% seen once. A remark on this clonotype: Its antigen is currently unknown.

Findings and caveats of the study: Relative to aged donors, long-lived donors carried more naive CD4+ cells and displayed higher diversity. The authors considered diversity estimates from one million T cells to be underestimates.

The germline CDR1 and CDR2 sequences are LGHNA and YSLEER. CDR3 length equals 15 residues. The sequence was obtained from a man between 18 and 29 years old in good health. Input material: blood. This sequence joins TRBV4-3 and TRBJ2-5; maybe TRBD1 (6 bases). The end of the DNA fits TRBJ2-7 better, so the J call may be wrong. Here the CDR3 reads CASSQEVRGPYEQYF. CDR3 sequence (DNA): TGCGCCAGCAGCCAAGAGGTCAGGGGTCCCTACGAGCAGTACTTC.